This T cell receptor beta chain was retrieved from a study of cytomegalovirus exposure and HLA in healthy donors. Use of 60 Vbeta and 13 Jbeta primers characterized the PCR. Data came from immunoSEQ multiplex PCR; TCRdb stores just in-frame clones and leaves some out. Here the sample spans 100,000 to 150,000 clones, roughly 72% being singletons. Findings of the study overall: Later work found that TCR association rates differed between HLA loci; DRB1 had the most and HLA-C the fewest.

To note about this clone: Its cognate antigen is unknown.

The V gene end was trimmed by 6 bases and the J gene end by 1 base; junction bases not matched to a gene: 6. Germline CDR1 and CDR2: SGHAT and FQNNGV. The length of the CDR3 is 15 residues. Sequencing was performed on PBMCs. The genes are TRBV11-2 and TRBJ2-3; TRBD1 matches 8 bases. This sequence originates from a male donor in good health and CMV-seronegative. For the CDR3, the DNA is TGTGCCAGCAGAGGTGACAGGGGCGGCACAGATACGCAGTATTTT. This translates into CASRGDRGGTDTQYF.